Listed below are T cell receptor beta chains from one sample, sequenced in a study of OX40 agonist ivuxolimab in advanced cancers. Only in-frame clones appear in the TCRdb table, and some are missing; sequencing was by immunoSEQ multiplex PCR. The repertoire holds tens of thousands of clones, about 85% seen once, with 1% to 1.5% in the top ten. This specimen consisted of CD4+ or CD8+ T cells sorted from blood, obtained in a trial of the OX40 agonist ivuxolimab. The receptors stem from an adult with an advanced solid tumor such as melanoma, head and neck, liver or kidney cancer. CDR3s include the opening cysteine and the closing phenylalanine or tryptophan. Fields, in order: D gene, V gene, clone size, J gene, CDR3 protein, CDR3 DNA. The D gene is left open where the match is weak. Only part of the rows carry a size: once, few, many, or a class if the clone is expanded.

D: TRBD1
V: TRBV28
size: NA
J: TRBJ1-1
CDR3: CAIKTGVTEAFF
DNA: TGTGCCATAAAAACAGGGGTCACTGAAGCTTTCTTT

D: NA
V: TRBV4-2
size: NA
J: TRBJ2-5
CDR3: CASSQGQLTETQYF
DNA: TGTGCCAGCAGCCAAGGACAGTTGACAGAGACCCAGTACTTC

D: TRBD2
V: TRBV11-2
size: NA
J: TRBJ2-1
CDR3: CASSLAGGGTRYEQFF
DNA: TGTGCCAGCAGCTTAGCTGGCGGGGGAACGCGGTATGAGCAGTTCTTC

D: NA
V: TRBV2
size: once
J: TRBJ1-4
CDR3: CASSDIRTFGEKLFF
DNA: TGTGCCAGCAGCGATATTCGGACGTTCGGGGAAAAACTGTTTTTT

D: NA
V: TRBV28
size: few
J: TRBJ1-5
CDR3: CASSLGGGGKPQHF
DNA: TGTGCCAGCAGTTTAGGCGGGGGTGGTAAGCCCCAGCATTTT

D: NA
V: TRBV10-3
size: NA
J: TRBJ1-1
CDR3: CAIRTITGLNTEAFF
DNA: TGTGCCATCAGGACGATCACAGGTTTGAACACTGAAGCTTTCTTT

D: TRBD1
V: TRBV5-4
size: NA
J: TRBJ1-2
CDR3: CASSSTGGYGYTF
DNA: TGTGCCAGCAGCTCGACAGGGGGATATGGCTACACCTTC

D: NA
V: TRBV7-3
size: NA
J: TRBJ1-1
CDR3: CASSLTLGSEAFF
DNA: TGTGCCAGCAGCTTAACCTTAGGGTCTGAAGCTTTCTTT

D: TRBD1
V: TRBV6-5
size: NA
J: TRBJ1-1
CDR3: CASSPRQGPNTEAFF
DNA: TGTGCCAGCAGTCCGAGACAGGGGCCCAACACTGAAGCTTTCTTT

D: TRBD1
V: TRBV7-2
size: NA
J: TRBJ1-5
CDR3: CASSLTGTGLNQPQHF
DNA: TGTGCCAGCAGCTTAACCGGGACAGGGCTCAATCAGCCCCAGCATTTT

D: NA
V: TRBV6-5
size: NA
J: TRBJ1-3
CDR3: CASSYSWPYSGNTIYF
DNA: TGTGCCAGCAGTTACTCCTGGCCTTACTCTGGAAACACCATATATTTT

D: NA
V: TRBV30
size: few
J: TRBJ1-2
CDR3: CAWSRDRAIGYTF
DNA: TGTGCCTGGAGTCGGGACCGAGCTATTGGCTACACCTTC

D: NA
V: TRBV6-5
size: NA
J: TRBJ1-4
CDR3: CASKRDLWDEKLFF
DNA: TGTGCCAGCAAACGAGACCTGTGGGACGAAAAACTGTTTTTT

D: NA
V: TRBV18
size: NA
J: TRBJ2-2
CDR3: CASSRQENTGELFF
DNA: TGTGCCAGCTCGAGACAGGAGAACACCGGGGAGCTGTTTTTT